The 19 T cell receptor beta chains presented below share a single source sample, sequenced in a study of fetal regulatory T cell absence and autoimmunity. Assay used: immunoSEQ multiplex PCR; TCRdb lists only in-frame clones, some missing. The sample consists of some 46,000 clones, about 86% of them appearing once. Sequencing was done on a sample of cord blood. Receptor source: a newborn boy with IPEX syndrome.

The J gene is TRBJ1-2, the V gene TRBV14; the D gene is possibly TRBD1 (5 bases). Trimming shortened V by 0 bases and J by 5 bases, and 7 bases separated the two germline ends. Germline V gene data show CDR1 as SGHDN and CDR2 as FVKESK. This CDR3 is 13 amino acids long. The CDR3 is CASSQERGYGYTF. The CDR3 DNA sequence: TGTGCCAGCAGCCAAGAAAGGGGTTATGGCTACACCTTC.

This chain joins TRBV14 and TRBJ2-7, with 8 bases fitting TRBD1. Germline V gene data show CDR1 as SGHDN and CDR2 as FVKESK. V gave up 4 bases and J gave up 4 bases; unmatched junction bases: 6. CDR3 length: 14 amino acids. CDR3 nucleotides: TGTGCCAGCAGCCCTTCAGGGGGCTGGTACGAGCAGTACTTC. As protein: CASSPSGGWYEQYF.

This sequence joins TRBV30 and TRBJ2-7, with 11 bases aligning to TRBD1. CDR3 length: 13 residues. J gave up 6 bases and V 0 bases, and 1 base lay outside the gene matches. Germline V gene sequence: CDR1 GTSNPN, CDR2 SVGIG (reference sequence). In DNA form, the CDR3 reads TGTGCCTGGAGTGTAGGGACAGGGGGCGAGCAGTACTTC. It specifies CAWSVGTGGEQYF.

The chain's CDR3 is CAWRMGVHYGYTF. CDR3 in DNA: TGTGCCTGGAGAATGGGCGTCCACTATGGCTACACCTTC. The chain recombines TRBV30 with TRBJ1-2; unclear D gene. The CDR3 runs to 13 residues. V was clipped by 3 bases and J by 3 bases, with 11 bases between them. Looked up from germline, CDR1 is GTSNPN and CDR2 is SVGIG (reference sequence).

The chain combines TRBV5-1 with TRBJ2-7, with a tentative D call TRBD2 (5 bases). Germline V CDR1 and CDR2: SGHRS, YFSETQ. There are 15 residues in the CDR3. V shed 0 bases and J shed 1 base, with 11 bases lying between them. CDR3 DNA sequence: TGCGCCAGCAGCTTGGGGGTTCGGGGTTCCTACGAGCAGTACTTC. It encodes CASSLGVRGSYEQYF.

This sequence joins TRBV6-5 and TRBJ1-2; 7 bases fit TRBD1. CDR3 length equals 15 residues. Per germline, CDR1 MNHEY and CDR2 SVGAGI. J lost 0 bases, V lost 7 bases, and 8 bases had no gene match. The CDR3 reads CASNGQDVSNYGYTF. The DNA of the CDR3 is TGTGCCAGCAACGGACAGGATGTTTCTAACTATGGCTACACCTTC.

V gene TRBV10-3 combines with J gene TRBJ1-2; 11 bases map to TRBD1. Germline trimming cut 4 bases from V and 5 bases from J; bases unmatched to any gene: 3. The CDR3 is 14 amino acids. Germline V gene sequence: CDR1 ENHRY, CDR2 SYGVKD. CDR3 DNA: TGTGCCATCAGTGGGACAGGGGGCTTTTATGGCTACACCTTC. It is translated as CAISGTGGFYGYTF.

V gene TRBV15 combines with J gene TRBJ2-5; 13 nucleotides agree with TRBD2. The J segment lost 2 bases and the V segment lost 5 bases, leaving 5 bases of the junction unmatched. The CDR3 runs 16 residues. From germline, CDR1 is LNHNV and CDR2 YYDKDF (reference sequence). The CDR3 nucleotides read TGTGCCACCAGCTCGGGACTAGCGGGGCTTCAAGAGACCCAGTACTTC. Protein product: CATSSGLAGLQETQYF.

V gene TRBV20-1 combines with J gene TRBJ1-1; D gene unclear. This CDR3 contains 11 residues. Germline CDR1 and CDR2: DFQATT and SNEGSKA (reference sequence). Trimming stripped 7 bases from V and 0 bases from J, with 6 bases between. For the CDR3, the DNA is TGCAGTGTTTCAATGAACACTGAAGCTTTCTTT. Translation gives CSVSMNTEAFF.

The chain joins TRBV7-2 to TRBJ2-1, with 12 positions matching TRBD2. Germline values: CDR1 SGHTA, CDR2 FQGNSA. This CDR3 comprises 15 residues. V shed 3 bases, J shed 9 bases, and the junction held 6 bases outside the gene matches. The CDR3 sequence is CASSFLAGGRVEQFF. Written as DNA, the CDR3 is TGTGCCAGCAGCTTCCTAGCGGGGGGGCGTGTTGAGCAGTTCTTC.

The genes are TRBV6-4 and TRBJ1-5; no firm D call. Per germline, CDR1 MRHNA and CDR2 SNTAGT. This CDR3 spans 18 amino acids. V was trimmed by 2 bases and J by 0 bases, leaving 17 bases between them. CDR3 sequence reads: CASSDESKHRYSNQPQHF. The CDR3 DNA follows: TGTGCCAGCAGTGACGAATCGAAACACCGTTATAGCAATCAGCCCCAGCATTTT.

The chain is built from TRBV23-1 and TRBJ1-2; possibly TRBD1 for D (5 bases). TRBV23-1 is an ORF, with its function uncertain. The V end was cut by 7 bases, the J end by 1 base, with 13 bases between. The CDR3 totals 14 residues. CDR3 sequence reads: CASMVRVDNYGYTF. The CDR3 DNA follows: TGCGCCAGCATGGTCAGGGTAGATAACTATGGCTACACCTTC.

The chain's CDR3 is CASSVTGEGAFF. In nucleotides, the CDR3 is TGTGCCAGCAGCGTTACAGGGGAGGGAGCTTTCTTT. This chain links TRBV5-4 with TRBJ1-1, with TRBD1 matching over 7 bases. V gave up 4 bases and J gave up 10 bases; unmatched junction bases: 7. Germline CDR1 and CDR2: SGHNT and YYREEE (reference sequence). This CDR3 region has 12 residues.

This chain links TRBV19 with TRBJ2-7; tentatively, D is TRBD2 (5 bases). V shed 1 base and J shed 4 bases, with 5 bases lying between them. Germline CDR1 and CDR2: LNHDA and SQIVND (reference sequence). The CDR3 is 12 amino acids. CDR3 protein: CASSIAGYEQYF. CDR3 nucleotide sequence: TGTGCCAGTAGTATAGCGGGGTACGAGCAGTACTTC.

The rearrangement links TRBV10-3 to TRBJ2-1, with 11 bases aligning to TRBD2. Trimming cost V 2 bases and J 4 bases; bases outside gene matches: 10. CDR1 and CDR2 from the germline V gene are ENHRY and SYGVKD. The CDR3 runs to 18 residues. CDR3 sequence reads: CAISEIFPSGRTYNEQFF. CDR3 bases: TGTGCCATCAGTGAGATCTTCCCTAGCGGGAGGACTTACAATGAGCAGTTCTTC.

The chain is built from TRBV2 and TRBJ2-2; TRBD1 might be the D (5 bases). The V end was cut by 3 bases, the J end by 7 bases, with 12 bases between. The CDR3 consists of 14 residues. Germline CDR1 and CDR2: SNHLY and FYNNEI. DNA for the CDR3: TGTGCCAGCAGTGAGTCGCCAGGGTACGGGGAGCTGTTTTTT. Translating gives CASSESPGYGELFF.

The V gene is TRBV4-2, the J gene TRBJ2-3, with 10 positions matching TRBD2. Germline loops: CDR1 LGHNA, CDR2 YNFKEQ. The V segment lost 0 bases and the J segment 8 bases; nucleotides outside the gene matches: 11. This CDR3 has 17 amino acids. This CDR3 reads CASSQESGLAVLGTQYF. The CDR3 DNA reads as TGTGCCAGCAGCCAAGAATCCGGACTAGCGGTCCTGGGTACGCAGTATTTT.

There are a few counts of this clone. The rearrangement links TRBV27 to TRBJ2-7; possible D gene TRBD1, 6 bases. V lost 3 bases and J lost 4, with 16 bases in between. The CDR3 loop spans 15 amino acids. In germline, CDR1 is MNHEY, CDR2 SMNVEV (reference sequence). CDR3 sequence (DNA): TGTGCCAGCAGTTTCGGGGACATCCTCCCGTACGAGCAGTACTTC. Its protein is CASSFGDILPYEQYF.

This chain uses TRBV19 with TRBJ2-3, with 10 bases matching TRBD2. J gave up 5 bases and V 4 bases, and 0 bases lay outside the gene matches. CDR3 length: 13 residues. The germline gives CDR1 LNHDA, CDR2 SQIVND (reference sequence). The CDR3 DNA sequence: TGTGCCAGTAGTAGACTAGCGGGAGATACGCAGTATTTT. Amino acid sequence: CASSRLAGDTQYF.